This T cell receptor (beta chain) was recorded in a study of OX40 agonist ivuxolimab in advanced cancers. Here immunoSEQ multiplex PCR was the method, and the copy in TCRdb shows in-frame clones only, minus some. The data contain 35,000 to 40,000 clones, over 60% of them singletons. V trimming: 7 bases; J trimming: 9 bases; junction bases outside the gene matches: 13. This CDR3 has 14 amino acids. Germline V lookup: CDR1 MNHNS, CDR2 SASEGT. This sample comprised CD4+ or CD8+ T cells sorted from blood, obtained in a trial of the OX40 agonist ivuxolimab. The gene calls are TRBV6-1 and TRBJ2-7, with 9 bases lining up with TRBD1. The clonotype was recovered from an adult with an advanced solid tumor such as melanoma, head and neck, liver or kidney cancer. The DNA of the CDR3 is TGTGCCAGCAAGACGGGACAGGGTCGCATAGGGCAGTACTTC. This translates into CASKTGQGRIGQYF.